Reported below is one TCR beta chain. Its specific antigen is unknown. No clone much larger than this one lies a single base away; base qualities are absent. The data were taken from a study of T cell responses to AZD1222 COVID-19 vaccine (TCRdb year 2021). About the study as a whole: AZD1222 recipients given second doses at about 4 weeks or at about 12 weeks were pooled, since spike-specific TCR depth and breadth were not found to differ between the two schedules. A total of 233 trial participants underwent TCR sequencing, of whom 207 received two doses of AZD1222 and some 26 received two doses of the MenACWY control vaccine. Trial participants were enrolled by age into 18-55, 56-69 and 70-plus year subgroups, with roughly 160, 29 and 62 TCR-sequenced participants respectively.

Reading the label with the study, this specimen's time point is: baseline before first vaccination. Vaccinee samples were obtained from the UK trials COV001 and COV002, which included a single-blind randomized controlled phase 2/3 trial of AZD1222 (ChAdOx1 nCoV-19) in healthy adults. Trial participant PBMC samples were collected at day 0 and day 28 after the second dose for TCRbeta chain sequencing. What the study reported, not specific to this receptor: Only a handful of AZD1222 recipients were SARS-CoV-2 seropositive at baseline, limiting conclusions about previously exposed vaccinees. Most participants were white British and females outnumbered males, and the authors suggested that clonal diversity may have been underestimated. Reportedly, close to half of the unique spike-specific TCRs recognized epitopes lying outside the regions that are mutated in the B.1.351 and B.1.1.7 variants. Because no day 14 peak-response samples were available, repertoires were characterized only after the peak T cell response. The vaccine-associated CD4 TCRs covered the entire spike protein, and the dominant responses fell in regions 160-218 and 743-854. The 56-69-year group was small, and its depth increase did not reach significance, likely because of low power. A significant rise in spike-specific TCR breadth and depth was observed after two AZD1222 doses relative to day 0 and relative to MenACWY recipients.

The CDR3 covers 12 residues, taking in both the cysteine and the phenylalanine. The CDR3 DNA has 36 bases and is translated from base 1. V is cut by 5 bases and J by 6 bases, and the space between the germline ends is 10 bases. For CDR1 and CDR2, the germline V gene lists SGHVS and FNYEAQ. The CDR3 regions of human TCRbeta chains were subjected to immunosequencing. As for the authors' bioinformatics: Repertoire TCRs were checked for matches against a reference library of SARS-CoV-2-specific TCRs that had been generated using the MIRA antigen-specificity platform. Breadth meant the fraction of unique TCRs that were SARS-CoV-2-associated, whereas depth meant the fraction of total T cells that were SARS-CoV-2-associated. Using the MIRA data, each spike-specific TCR was assigned both to the spike region to which the TCR was reactive and to a CD4 or CD8 class. Log10-transformed breadth and depth values were compared by one-way ANOVA with Sidak's multiple comparisons tests. Held by TCRdb, this immuneACCESS table contains in-frame sequences only and omits some clones. Under half of the omission traces to an unresolved V gene where checked; the cause of the rest is unknown. Clonal size and the V and J genes are those of that table, whereas D and trimming came from the DNA. This sample has 150,000 to 200,000 clones in its table, and roughly 93% of those were observed once. The top ten clonotypes cover approximately 4% of the sample.

In this chain, TRBV7-6 is recombined with TRBJ1-1; confidence is insufficient to name the D gene. The sequencing used peripheral blood, collected on day 0 of AZD1222 vaccination. The receptor's source is an adult in good health. CDR3 region: CASSRGGPEAFF. The DNA sequence reads TGTGCCAGCAGCAGAGGAGGACCTGAAGCTTTCTTT.